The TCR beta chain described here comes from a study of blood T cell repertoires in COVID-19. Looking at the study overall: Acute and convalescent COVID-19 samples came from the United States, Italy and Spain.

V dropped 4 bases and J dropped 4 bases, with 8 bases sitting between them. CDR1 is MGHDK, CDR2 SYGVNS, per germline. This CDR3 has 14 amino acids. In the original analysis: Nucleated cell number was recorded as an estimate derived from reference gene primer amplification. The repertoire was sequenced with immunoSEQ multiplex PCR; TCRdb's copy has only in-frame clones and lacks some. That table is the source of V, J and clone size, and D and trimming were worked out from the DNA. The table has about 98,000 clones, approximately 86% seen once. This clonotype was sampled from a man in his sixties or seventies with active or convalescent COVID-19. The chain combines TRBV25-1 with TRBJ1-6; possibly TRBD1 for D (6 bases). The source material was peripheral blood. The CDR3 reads CASSAGQYNSPLHF. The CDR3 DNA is TGTGCCAGCAGTGCCGGACAGTATAATTCACCCCTCCACTTT.